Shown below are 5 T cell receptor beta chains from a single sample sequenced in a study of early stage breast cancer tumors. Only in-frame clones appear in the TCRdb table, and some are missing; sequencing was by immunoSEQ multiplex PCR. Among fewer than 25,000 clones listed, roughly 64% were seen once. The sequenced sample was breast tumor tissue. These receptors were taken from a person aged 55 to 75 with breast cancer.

The CDR3 loop reads CAWSGTSGRYEQYF. Here the CDR3 DNA reads TGTGCCTGGAGTGGGACTAGCGGGAGGTACGAGCAGTACTTC. The chain uses TRBV30 and TRBJ2-7; 14 nucleotides align to TRBD2. The CDR3 totals 14 residues. Germline V CDR1 and CDR2: GTSNPN, SVGIG (reference sequence). The ends lost 1 base at V and 4 bases at J; junction bases unmatched: 0.

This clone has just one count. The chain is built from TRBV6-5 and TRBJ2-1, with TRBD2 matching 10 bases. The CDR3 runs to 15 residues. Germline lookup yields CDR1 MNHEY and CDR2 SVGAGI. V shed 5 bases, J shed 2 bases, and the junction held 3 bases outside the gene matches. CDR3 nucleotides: TGTGCCAGCAGTCGGACTAGCGGCACCTACAATGAGCAGTTCTTC. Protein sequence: CASSRTSGTYNEQFF.

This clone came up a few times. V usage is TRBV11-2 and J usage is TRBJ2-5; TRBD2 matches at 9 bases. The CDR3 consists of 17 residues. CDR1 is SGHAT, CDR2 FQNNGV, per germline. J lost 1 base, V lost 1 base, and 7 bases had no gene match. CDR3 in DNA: TGTGCCAGCAGCTTAGCCCCAACTAGCGGGCCCCAAGAGACCCAGTACTTC. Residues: CASSLAPTSGPQETQYF.

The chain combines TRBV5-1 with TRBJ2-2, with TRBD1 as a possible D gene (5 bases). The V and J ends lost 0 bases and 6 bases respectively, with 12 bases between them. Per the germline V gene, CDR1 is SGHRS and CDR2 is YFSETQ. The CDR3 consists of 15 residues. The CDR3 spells CASSLESRAPGELFF. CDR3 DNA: TGCGCCAGCAGCTTGGAGAGCAGGGCCCCCGGGGAGCTGTTTTTT. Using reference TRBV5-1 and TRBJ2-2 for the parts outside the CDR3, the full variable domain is KAGVTQTPRYLIKTRGQQVTLSCSPISGHRSVSWYQQTPGQGLQFLFEYFSETQRNKGNFPGRFSGRQFSNSRSEMNVSTLELGDSALYLCASSLESRAPGELFFGEGSRLTVL.

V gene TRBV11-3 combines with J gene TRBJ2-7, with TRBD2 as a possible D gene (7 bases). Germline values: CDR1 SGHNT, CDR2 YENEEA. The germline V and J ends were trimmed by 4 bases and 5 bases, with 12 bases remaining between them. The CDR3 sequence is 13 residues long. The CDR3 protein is CASSSPGGHEQYF. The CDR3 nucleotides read TGTGCCAGCAGCTCCCCCGGGGGGCACGAGCAGTACTTC.